This T cell receptor (beta chain) was sequenced for a study of control samples from healthy donors and cancer patients. Sequencing used immunoSEQ multiplex PCR; TCRdb keeps in-frame clones, though not all of them. The sample records approximately 60,000 clones, 75% to 95% being singletons. CDR1 SGHRS and CDR2 YFSETQ come from the germline V gene. The ends were cut back, 3 bases at V and 3 bases at J, with 3 bases in the middle. The CDR3 has 11 residues. This sequence was found in a woman aged 50 to 60 with colorectal cancer. The rearrangement links TRBV5-1 to TRBJ2-5; D call uncertain. Sequencing was carried out using PBMCs. CDR3 region: CASSWEETQYF. The CDR3 nucleotides read TGCGCCAGCAGCTGGGAAGAGACCCAGTACTTC.